The 25 T cell receptor beta chains below come from one sample, sequenced in a study of tumor and adjacent non-tumor tissue in lung cancer. No cell sorting was done before RNA was extracted from the tissue. TCRbeta libraries were built with three rounds of nested PCR, modified from ARM-PCR. MiXCR was run by TCRdb on the multiplex PCR reads, yielding one entry per CDR3 protein. The table includes about 110,000 distinct CDR3 sequences, more than 60% detected once. The sample consisted of lung tumor tissue. The source is a woman aged 60-75 years with non-small cell lung cancer.

Regarding this clonotype: Since no conserved phenylalanine or tryptophan closes the CDR3, a read error is the likely cause. CDR3 sequence (DNA): TGTGCCAGCAGTTGGGAATCGATGGGCGAGCAGTACATA. Residues: CASSWESMGEQYI. This chain links TRBV12-3 or TRBV12-4 with TRBJ2-7; D uncertain. The CDR3 is 13 residues long. V lost 4 bases to trimming and J lost 6 bases, with 13 bases between them.

The V and J genes are TRBV5-4 and TRBJ2-5; possible D gene TRBD1, 6 bases. The CDR3 runs 16 residues. Germline CDR1 is SGHNT and CDR2 is YYREEE (reference sequence). V lost 2 bases to trimming and J lost 9 bases, with 23 bases between them. The CDR3 DNA is TGTGCCAGCAGCTTTCGTCAGGGGATTGGAGAGGAGTCCCAGTACTTC. Its protein is CASSFRQGIGEESQYF. Complete variable domain (other parts from reference TRBV5-4 and TRBJ2-5): ETGVTQSPTHLIKTRGQQVTLRCSSQSGHNTVSWYQQALGQGPQFIFQYYREEENGRGNFPPRFSGLQFPNYSSELNVNALELDDSALYLCASSFRQGIGEESQYFGPGTRLLVL.

Regarding this clonotype: Given a much more abundant clone one base away, this may be a read error. The chain has TRBV6-2 or TRBV6-3 and TRBJ1-2, with 7 bases that match TRBD1. CDR1 is MNHEY, CDR2 SVGEGT, per germline. This CDR3 has 12 amino acids. The CDR3 loop is CVSMEGAYGYTF. In nucleotides, the CDR3 is TGTGTCAGCATGGAGGGGGCCTATGGCTACACCTTC.

A remark on this clonotype: Its ends do not fully match the called genes, so a read error is possible. The chain uses TRBV7-9 and TRBJ2-7, with a possible D match to TRBD1 (5 bases). The CDR3 sequence is 12 residues long. Germline V gives CDR1 SEHNR, CDR2 FQNEAQ (reference sequence). This CDR3 reads CASSLGEGKQYF. CDR3 nucleotide sequence: TGTGCCAGTAGCTTAGGGGAAGGGAAGCAGTACTTC.

The rearrangement uses TRBV12-3 or TRBV12-4 and TRBJ1-2, with 7 bases fitting TRBD1. The J segment lost 10 bases and the V segment lost 4 bases, leaving 15 bases of the junction unmatched. The CDR3 runs to 15 residues. Written as DNA, the CDR3 is TGTGCCAGCAGTTCCGGGACAGTTTGGGACTATTACTACACCTTC. This encodes CASSSGTVWDYYYTF.

On this clonotype: Since a much larger clone is just one base distant, this may be a read error. J is TRBJ2-1 and V is TRBV6-2 or TRBV6-3; TRBD1 or TRBD2 may be the D gene (6 bases each). CDR3 size: 14 residues. Germline V gene lookup returns CDR1 MNHEY and CDR2 SVGEGT. The V and J ends lost 6 bases and 7 bases respectively, with 16 bases between them. The chain's CDR3 is CASRKGGIQNEQFF. CDR3 coding DNA: TGTGCCAGCAGGAAGGGGGGTATCCAAAATGAGCAGTTCTTC.

On this clonotype: One end of the junction is discordant with germline, which a read error may explain. The V and J genes are TRBV28 and TRBJ2-1, with 8 bases lining up with TRBD2. Germline CDR1 MDHEN, CDR2 SYDVKM. The CDR3 is made up of 16 amino acids. This chain's CDR3 is CASSFTSGRSYNEQLF. In DNA form, the CDR3 reads TGTGCCAGCAGTTTTACTAGCGGACGCTCCTACAATGAGCAGTTATTC.

Turning to this clonotype: A junction boundary mismatches the germline segment, possibly from a read error. The chain uses TRBV11-2 and TRBJ2-2; D may be TRBD1 (5 bases). The CDR3 totals 12 residues. From germline, CDR1 is SGHAT and CDR2 FQNNGV. CDR3 nucleotide sequence: TGTGCCAGCAACGCGGACACCAGGGAGCTGTTTTTT. This gives the protein CASNADTRELFF.

In regard to this clonotype: Being one base from a much bigger clone, this may be a read error. The chain links TRBV5-1 to TRBJ1-1; possible D gene TRBD1, 5 bases. Germline assignment: CDR1 SGHRS and CDR2 YFSETQ. V lost 4 bases, J lost 8 bases, and 21 bases lay in between. The CDR3 is 15 residues long. The chain's CDR3 is CASSRGRDGPSEAFF. The CDR3 DNA reads as TGCGCCAGCAGCCGGGGCCGGGACGGTCCGTCGGAAGCTTTCTTT.

This clonotype was seen a single time. In this CDR3 the conserved last residue, phenylalanine or tryptophan, is missing, so a read error is likely. The V call is TRBV6-5, the J call TRBJ2-3, with D unresolved. This CDR3 has 13 amino acids. Germline V gene lookup returns CDR1 MNHEY and CDR2 SVGAGI. The CDR3 bases are TGTGCCAGCAGTTACCTCGACACAGATACACAGTATCTT. Protein sequence: CASSYLDTDTQYL.

With respect to this clonotype: A much larger clone differs by one base, so this may be a read error. This chain uses TRBV10-1 with TRBJ2-3; the D is unclear. V was pared by 6 bases and J by 0 bases, with 7 bases between. The CDR3 runs to 13 residues. Germline assignment: CDR1 WNHNN and CDR2 SYGVQD (reference sequence). The CDR3, as DNA: TGCGCCAGCAGGGCCTCTAGCACAGATACGCAGTATTTT. Its translation: CASRASSTDTQYF.

As to this clonotype: The junction departs from the called germline gene at one end, perhaps through a read error. The genes are TRBV20-1 and TRBJ2-5, with TRBD1 as a possible D gene (5 bases). Germline V gene data show CDR1 as DFQATT and CDR2 as SNEGSKA (reference sequence). The CDR3 length is 15 residues. The DNA for the CDR3 is TGCAGTGCTAGATACAGGCTACAAGGTCAAGAGATCCAGTACTTC. As protein: CSARYRLQGQEIQYF.

As regards this clonotype: Because the CDR3 is missing its conserved closing phenylalanine or tryptophan, this is likely a read error. The V gene is TRBV11-2, the J gene TRBJ1-3; D perhaps matches TRBD1 (5 bases). Germline values: CDR1 SGHAT, CDR2 FQNNGV. V lost 6 bases and J lost 0, with 12 bases in between. This CDR3 is 15 amino acids long. CDR3 residues: CASRETVSSGNTIYI. In DNA, the CDR3 is TGTGCCAGCAGGGAGACAGTCAGCTCTGGAAACACCATATATATT.

Concerning this clonotype itself: A clone one base away is much larger, so this may be a read error. The chain employs TRBV7-9 and TRBJ1-4; 8 nucleotides match TRBD1. Germline V gene sequence: CDR1 SEHNR, CDR2 FQNEAQ (reference sequence). The CDR3 totals 14 residues. CDR3 residues: CTSNGQGWDEKLFF. DNA of the CDR3: TGTACCAGCAACGGACAGGGATGGGATGAAAAACTGTTTTTT.

As for this clonotype: Since a much larger clone is just one base distant, this may be a read error. The rearrangement links TRBV5-4 to TRBJ2-5; a possible D gene is TRBD2 (5 bases). Trimming left V 6 bases short and J 0 bases short, with 12 bases between. CDR1 is SGHNT, CDR2 YYREEE, per germline (reference sequence). The CDR3 has 14 amino acids. CDR3 nucleotides: TGTGCCAGCAACTTTACGGGGTACCAAGAGACCCAGTACTTC. This encodes CASNFTGYQETQYF.

Worth noting for this clonotype: It is likely a read error, because the conserved phenylalanine at the end of the CDR3 is missing. The rearrangement joins TRBV6-6 to TRBJ1-1; D is perhaps TRBD1 (5 bases). Germline V CDR1 and CDR2: MNHNY, SVGAGI (reference sequence). The CDR3 is 11 residues long. V lost 10 bases and J 11 bases, leaving 17 bases between the germline ends. The CDR3 DNA sequence: TGTGCCAATACGAGGGGATCTGGGGCTTTCTCT. This sequence encodes CANTRGSGAFS.

This clonotype is a singleton in its sample. One junction end disagrees with the germline gene, perhaps due to a read error. The J gene is TRBJ2-3, the V gene TRBV11-3; tentatively, D is TRBD2 (6 bases). The CDR3 contains 15 residues. Germline-derived CDR1 and CDR2 are SGHNT and YENEEA. In nucleotides, the CDR3 is TGTACCAGCAGCCCAGCCGGGCAGGGAGGTCATAAGCAGTATTTT. The encoded protein is CTSSPAGQGGHKQYF.

With regard to this clonotype: A much larger clone lies one base from this, so it may be a read error. The rearrangement joins TRBV29-1 to TRBJ2-6; possible D gene TRBD1, 5 bases. Germline CDR1 and CDR2: SQVTM and ANQGSEA. There are 17 residues in the CDR3. The CDR3 DNA sequence: TGCAGCGTCCCTCAGGGTCAGGGTCTCTCTGGGACCAACGTCCTGACTTTC. Amino acid sequence: CSVPQGQGLSGTNVLTF.

The chain recombines TRBV11-2 with TRBJ1-2; TRBD1 might be the D (5 bases). CDR1 SGHAT and CDR2 FQNNGV come from the germline V gene. This CDR3 spans 16 amino acids. This CDR3 is CVRSPSTSDTSYGYTF. CDR3 nucleotide sequence: TGTGTCAGGAGCCCCTCCACGTCGGACACGAGCTATGGCTACACCTTC.

The table lists this clonotype with a count of one. Because the CDR3 is missing its conserved closing phenylalanine or tryptophan, this is likely a read error. The rearrangement joins TRBV11-3 to TRBJ1-5, with TRBD1 as a possible D gene (5 bases). This CDR3 comprises 13 residues. Germline loops: CDR1 SGHNT, CDR2 YENEEA. This chain's CDR3 is CVSSRDRDQPQHY. In DNA form, the CDR3 reads TGTGTCAGCAGCAGAGACAGAGATCAGCCCCAGCATTAT.

This rearrangement joins TRBV11-2 to TRBJ2-7; D possibly uses TRBD1 or TRBD2 (5 bases each). Near its end, the DNA agrees better with TRBJ2-5, so the J call may be wrong. Germline CDR1 reads SGHAT; CDR2 reads FQNNGV. The CDR3 consists of 18 residues. CDR3 region: CASSLERTGGGRQETQYF. The CDR3 nucleotides read TGTGCCAGCAGCTTAGAGAGAACTGGTGGGGGTCGGCAAGAGACCCAGTACTTC.

This rearrangement joins TRBV7-2 to TRBJ2-5; maybe TRBD2 (5 bases). The ends were cut back, 2 bases at V and 1 base at J, with 14 bases in the middle. This CDR3 has 16 amino acids. CDR1 and CDR2 from the germline V gene are SGHTA and FQGNSA. This CDR3 reads CASSLLNAGIQETQYF. The CDR3 DNA reads TGTGCCAGCAGCTTATTGAACGCCGGGATCCAAGAGACCCAGTACTTC.

On this clonotype itself: This may arise from a read error, as a much more abundant clone is one base away. The V gene is TRBV20-1, the J gene TRBJ2-1; TRBD1 matches 10 bases. Germline values: CDR1 DFQATT, CDR2 SNEGSKA (reference sequence). This CDR3 contains 15 residues. The CDR3 DNA reads TGCAGTGTTTTTACCCGGGACAGGGGAAACAATGAGAAGTTCTTC. Translating gives CSVFTRDRGNNEKFF.

This chain links TRBV11-3 with TRBJ2-3; possibly TRBD2 for D (5 bases). CDR3 length: 15 residues. Trimming removed 3 bases from V and 4 bases from J, with 14 bases in between. Germline-derived CDR1 and CDR2 are SGHNT and YENEEA. The CDR3 sequence is CASSFRSGASDTQYF. The CDR3 nucleotides read TGTGCCAGCAGCTTTAGAAGCGGAGCTTCAGATACGCAGTATTTT. The full variable domain, with the rest looked up from reference TRBV11-3 and TRBJ2-3, is EAGVVQSPRYKIIEKKQPVAFWCNPISGHNTLYWYLQNLGQGPELLIRYENEEAVDDSQLPKDRFSAERLKGVDSTLKIQPAELGDSAVYLCASSFRSGASDTQYFGPGTRLTVL.

Comments on this clonotype: A much larger clone is a single base away; this may be a read error. The chain uses TRBV20-1 and TRBJ2-5, with 8 nucleotides matching TRBD2. The length of the CDR3 is 14 residues. From germline, CDR1 is DFQATT and CDR2 SNEGSKA (reference sequence). The CDR3 is CSARLSGAQETKYF. CDR3 in DNA: TGCAGTGCTAGACTTAGCGGGGCCCAAGAGACCAAGTACTTC.